The 15 T cell receptor beta chains below all came from one sample that was sequenced in a study of Ad26.COV2.S vaccination and SARS-CoV-2 variants. Specified treatment: 15 to 20 received Ad26.COV2.S at low or high dose, single or two shots; 5 received placebo; per-sample allocation not given. Sampling was done on day 63 after the first vaccine or placebo injection. Produced via immunoSEQ multiplex PCR; TCRdb's table is partial and in-frame only. The repertoire holds hundreds of thousands of clones, around nine tenths seen once, with about 11% in the top ten. Sample: peripheral blood, taken in a trial of Ad26.COV2.S vaccine versus placebo. These receptors came from a person between 18 and 65 years old who received the Ad26.COV2.S COVID-19 vaccine or a placebo.

This sequence joins TRBV6-5 and TRBJ1-2, with a tentative D call TRBD1 (5 bases). The V gene's germline CDR1 is MNHEY and CDR2 SVGAGI. The CDR3 has 13 amino acids. The germline V and J ends were trimmed by 6 bases and 4 bases, with 12 bases remaining between them. The CDR3 DNA sequence: TGTGCCAGCAGCCTCGGGGGAGTCTATGGCTACACCTTC. Its protein product is CASSLGGVYGYTF.

The CDR3 DNA reads TGTGCCAGCAGCCACCCCGGTTCTAGCGGGGTAAGCACAGATACGCAGTATTTT. Translation: CASSHPGSSGVSTDTQYF. V is TRBV3-1 (or the pseudogene TRBV3-2) and J is TRBJ2-3, with 9 bases matching TRBD2. The germline V gene has CDR1 LGHDT and CDR2 YNNKEL (reference sequence). This CDR3 comprises 18 residues. The ends lost 3 bases at V and 0 bases at J; junction bases unmatched: 10.

Notes on this clone: The same CDR3 arises from other DNA sequences in this sample as well. This chain connects TRBV20-1 to TRBJ2-1, with D unresolved. The germline V and J ends were trimmed by 3 bases and 5 bases, with 2 bases remaining between them. The CDR3 is 10 amino acids. CDR1 is DFQATT and CDR2 is SNEGSKA in the germline V gene (reference sequence). The CDR3 loop reads CSASNNEQFF. The CDR3 nucleotides read TGCAGTGCTAGTAACAATGAGCAGTTCTTC.

V usage is TRBV9 and J usage is TRBJ2-4; 12 nucleotides align to TRBD1. Trimming at V came to 4 bases and at J to 7 bases, leaving 3 bases not matched to a gene. The CDR3 sequence is 14 residues long. Germline lookup yields CDR1 SGDLS and CDR2 YYNGEE. The CDR3 sequence: CASSPGQGANIQYF. The CDR3 bases are TGTGCCAGCAGCCCGGGACAGGGGGCTAACATTCAGTACTTC.

CDR3 sequence: CASSQVMATTNEKLFF. In nucleotides, the CDR3 is TGCGCCAGCAGCCAAGTGATGGCAACAACTAATGAAAAACTGTTTTTT. The V and J genes are TRBV4-1 and TRBJ1-4; D is undetermined. Germline values: CDR1 MGHRA, CDR2 YSYEKL. Trimming left V 1 base short and J 0 bases short, with 9 bases between. The length of the CDR3 is 16 residues.

CDR3 sequence reads: CASTTGYQETQYF. The DNA of the CDR3 is TGTGCCAGCACGACAGGGTACCAAGAGACCCAGTACTTC. The chain has TRBV2 and TRBJ2-5; 7 positions match TRBD1. Germline V gene lookup returns CDR1 SNHLY and CDR2 FYNNEI. Unmatched junction bases numbered 2, after V lost 7 bases and J lost 0 bases. This CDR3 has 13 amino acids.

The chain uses TRBV9 and TRBJ2-1; 7 bases line up with TRBD2. Trimming cost V 3 bases and J 4 bases; bases outside gene matches: 7. The CDR3 has 15 amino acids. Germline loops: CDR1 SGDLS, CDR2 YYNGEE. The CDR3 is CASSASASGYNEQFF. The CDR3 DNA is TGTGCCAGCAGCGCATCGGCTAGCGGATACAATGAGCAGTTCTTC.

The chain carries TRBV18 and TRBJ2-5; D is possibly TRBD2 (6 bases). Germline values: CDR1 KGHSH, CDR2 LQKENI. Trimming removed 5 bases at V and 5 bases at J, with 12 bases between. The CDR3 is 13 residues long. For the CDR3, the DNA is TGTGCCAGCTCATCGACTAGTTCCGAGACCCAGTACTTC. This encodes CASSSTSSETQYF.

The V and J genes are TRBV9 and TRBJ2-3; D is possibly TRBD2 (5 bases). Deletions cut 3 bases from V and 0 bases from J, with 11 bases between. Per the germline V gene, CDR1 is SGDLS and CDR2 is YYNGEE. The CDR3 is 15 residues long. CDR3 loop: CASSGARGSTDTQYF. The CDR3 DNA follows: TGTGCCAGCAGCGGTGCCCGGGGTAGCACAGATACGCAGTATTTT.

This chain joins TRBV7-2 and TRBJ1-2; D gene uncertain. The ends were cut back, 8 bases at V and 7 bases at J, with 23 bases in the middle. The V gene's germline CDR1 is SGHTA and CDR2 FQGNSA. The CDR3 runs to 15 residues. CDR3 loop: CASGPPPPRGGGYTF. The DNA for the CDR3 is TGTGCCAGCGGACCCCCACCGCCCCGAGGTGGTGGCTACACCTTC.

This clone showed up just once. The chain carries TRBV7-2 and TRBJ2-7; 12 nucleotides agree with TRBD2. Unmatched junction bases numbered 11, after V lost 5 bases and J lost 6 bases. The CDR3 runs 16 residues. In germline, CDR1 is SGHTA, CDR2 FQGNSA. In DNA form, the CDR3 reads TGTGCCAGCAGCCAGATCCTAGCGGGAGGGCCGGTCGAGCAGTACTTC. It is translated as CASSQILAGGPVEQYF. Supplemented by reference TRBV7-2 and TRBJ2-7, the full variable domain reads GAGVSQSPSNKVTEKGKDVELRCDPISGHTALYWYRQSLGQGLEFLIYFQGNSAPDKSGLPSDRFSAERTGGSVSTLTIQRTQQEDSAVYLCASSQILAGGPVEQYFGPGTRLTVT.

The V call is TRBV6-5, the J call TRBJ2-1; tentative D call: TRBD1 (6 bases). The CDR3 consists of 13 residues. V was cut by 2 bases and J by 10 bases, with 12 bases left in between. In germline, CDR1 is MNHEY, CDR2 SVGAGI. The CDR3 protein is CASSYTQGWEQFF. The CDR3 DNA sequence: TGTGCCAGCAGTTACACCCAGGGGTGGGAGCAGTTCTTC.

V gene TRBV7-9 combines with J gene TRBJ1-2, with D tentatively TRBD1 (6 bases). The CDR3 length is 16 residues. Trimming cost V 5 bases and J 4 bases, with 20 bases left between them. The germline CDR1 and CDR2 sequences are SEHNR and FQNEAQ (reference sequence). Here the CDR3 reads CASSPLGAGVGYGYTF. DNA of the CDR3: TGTGCCAGCAGCCCCCTGGGCGCAGGGGTGGGCTATGGCTACACCTTC.

V and J are TRBV2 and TRBJ2-2, with 9 bases aligning to TRBD1. After removal of 4 bases from V and 6 bases from J, the junction contained 0 bases not matched to a gene. This CDR3 spans 13 amino acids. From germline, CDR1 is SNHLY and CDR2 FYNNEI. The CDR3 nucleotides read TGTGCCAGCAGTGGACAGGGGGCCGGGGAGCTGTTTTTT. Protein product: CASSGQGAGELFF.

This rearrangement joins TRBV7-2 to TRBJ1-2, with a weak D call TRBD1 (5 bases). This CDR3 contains 17 residues. V dropped 5 bases and J dropped 5 bases, with 24 bases sitting between them. The germline gives CDR1 SGHTA, CDR2 FQGNSA. CDR3 bases: TGTGCCAGCAGCCAGCCGAGGGAGGGGTTGGGAGGTTATGGCTACACCTTC. This codes for CASSQPREGLGGYGYTF.